The 9 T cell receptor beta chains below all came from one sample that was sequenced in a study of blood T cell repertoires in COVID-19. Profiling relied on immunoSEQ multiplex PCR, and the TCRdb table lists in-frame clones only, not all of them. The table lists fewer than 250,000 clones, about four fifths of them singletons. The sequenced sample was PBMCs or T cells enriched from blood (not recorded which). The receptors derive from a woman between 35 and 50 years old who had been exposed to COVID-19.

The chain employs TRBV20-1 and TRBJ2-1, with a tentative D call TRBD2 (5 bases). CDR1 is DFQATT, CDR2 SNEGSKA, per germline (reference sequence). Deletions cut 3 bases from V and 2 bases from J, with 14 bases between. This CDR3 contains 15 residues. The CDR3 DNA reads TGCAGTGCTAGTCGGGGTAAGATCACCTACAATGAGCAGTTCTTC. The encoded protein is CSASRGKITYNEQFF.

The J gene is TRBJ1-1, the V gene TRBV12-5; the D gene is possibly TRBD1 (5 bases). The ends were cut back, 1 base at V and 4 bases at J, with 10 bases in the middle. Germline lookup yields CDR1 LGHNT and CDR2 FRNRAP. The CDR3 extends over 14 amino acids. The CDR3 DNA follows: TGTGCTAGTGGTTTGGGGGGGGGAAGCACTGAAGCTTTCTTT. Translating it yields CASGLGGGSTEAFF. The entire variable domain, with the rest obtained from reference TRBV12-5 and TRBJ1-1, is as follows: DARVTQTPRHKVTEMGQEVTMRCQPILGHNTVFWYRQTMMQGLELLAYFRNRAPLDDSGMPKDRFSAEMPDATLATLKIQPSEPRDSAVYFCASGLGGGSTEAFFGQGTRLTVV.

The rearrangement uses TRBV28 and TRBJ1-5; D remains ambiguous. The CDR3 length is 14 residues. CDR1 MDHEN and CDR2 SYDVKM come from the germline V gene. The ends were cut back, 4 bases at V and 5 bases at J, with 12 bases in the middle. CDR3 DNA sequence: TGTGCCAGCAGTTCCCTGGAGGGAGATCAGCCCCAGCATTTT. Translating it yields CASSSLEGDQPQHF.

CDR3 bases: TGCAGCGTTGAAGATAGACTAGGCGGAAAGACCCAGTACTTC. Protein sequence: CSVEDRLGGKTQYF. The chain links TRBV29-1 to TRBJ2-5; weak D call: TRBD2 (6 bases). The CDR3 consists of 14 residues. The germline V gene has CDR1 SQVTM and CDR2 ANQGSEA. V lost 0 bases, J lost 6 bases, and 14 bases lay in between.

The chain carries TRBV19 and TRBJ2-3, with TRBD2 matching over 13 bases. The V gene's germline CDR1 is LNHDA and CDR2 SQIVND (reference sequence). The length of the CDR3 is 16 residues. Germline trimming cut 5 bases from V and 1 base from J; bases unmatched to any gene: 3. CDR3 residues: CASSEGLAGGTDTQYF. CDR3 sequence (DNA): TGTGCCAGTAGTGAAGGACTAGCGGGGGGCACAGATACGCAGTATTTT.

This sequence joins TRBV27 and TRBJ2-3; possible D gene TRBD2, 6 bases. Germline assignment: CDR1 MNHEY and CDR2 SMNVEV (reference sequence). V was clipped by 3 bases and J by 1 base, with 11 bases between them. This CDR3 is 15 amino acids long. The CDR3 loop is CASSFRGTGTDTQYF. In DNA form, the CDR3 reads TGTGCCAGCAGTTTTCGGGGGACCGGCACAGATACGCAGTATTTT.

The rearrangement uses TRBV7-8 and TRBJ2-7; D is possibly TRBD2 (5 bases). The CDR3 spans 14 residues. V lost 1 base and J 1 base, leaving 8 bases between the germline ends. Germline CDR1 is SGHVS and CDR2 is FQNEAQ. CDR3 loop: CASSLVRESYEQYF. The CDR3 DNA reads as TGTGCCAGCAGCTTAGTGAGGGAGTCCTACGAGCAGTACTTC.

The chain employs TRBV3-1 (or the pseudogene TRBV3-2) and TRBJ2-3, with D possibly matching TRBD2 (6 bases). The CDR3 length is 11 residues. Germline CDR1 LGHDT, CDR2 YNNKEL (reference sequence). Trimming pared 11 bases from V and 6 bases from J, leaving 12 bases between. This chain's CDR3 is CAAQEGDTQYF. The DNA of the CDR3 is TGTGCCGCCCAGGAGGGGGATACGCAGTATTTT.

This clone was recorded once. This rearrangement joins TRBV6-5 to TRBJ1-2; D not certain. The CDR3 is 14 residues long. Germline V gene lookup returns CDR1 MNHEY and CDR2 SVGAGI. V dropped 4 bases and J dropped 4 bases, with 13 bases sitting between them. CDR3 amino acids: CASSSMTRGYGYTF. For the CDR3, the DNA is TGTGCCAGCAGTTCCATGACGCGAGGCTATGGCTACACCTTC.